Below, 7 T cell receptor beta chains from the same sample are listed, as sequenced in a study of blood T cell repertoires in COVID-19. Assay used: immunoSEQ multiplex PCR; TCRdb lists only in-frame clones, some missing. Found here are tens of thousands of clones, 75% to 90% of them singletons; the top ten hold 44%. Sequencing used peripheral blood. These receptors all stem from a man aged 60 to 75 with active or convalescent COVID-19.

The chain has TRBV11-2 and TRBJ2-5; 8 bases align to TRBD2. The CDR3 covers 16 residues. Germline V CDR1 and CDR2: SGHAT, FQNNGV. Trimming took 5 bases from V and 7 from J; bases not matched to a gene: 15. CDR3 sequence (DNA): TGTGCCAGCAGCCCGGTGACTAGCGTGTCCCCATCGACCCAGTACTTC. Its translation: CASSPVTSVSPSTQYF.

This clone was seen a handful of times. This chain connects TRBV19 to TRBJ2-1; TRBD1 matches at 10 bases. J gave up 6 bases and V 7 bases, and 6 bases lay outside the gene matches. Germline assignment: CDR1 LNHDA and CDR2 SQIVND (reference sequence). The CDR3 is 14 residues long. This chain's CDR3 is CASTVRTGGNEQFF. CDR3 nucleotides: TGTGCCAGTACGGTTAGGACAGGGGGCAATGAGCAGTTCTTC.

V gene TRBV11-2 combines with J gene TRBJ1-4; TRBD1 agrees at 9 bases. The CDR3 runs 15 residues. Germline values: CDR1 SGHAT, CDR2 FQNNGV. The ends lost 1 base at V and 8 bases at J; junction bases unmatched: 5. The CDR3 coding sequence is TGTGCCAGCAGCTTAGTAGCCGGGACAGGGGAAAAACTGTTTTTT. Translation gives CASSLVAGTGEKLFF.

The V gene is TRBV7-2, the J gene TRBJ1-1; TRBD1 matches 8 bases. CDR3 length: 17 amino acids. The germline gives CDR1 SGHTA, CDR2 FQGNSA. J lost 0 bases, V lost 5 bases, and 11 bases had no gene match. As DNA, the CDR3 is TGTGCCAGCAGCCCACGGACAGGGAGCGTTATGAACACTGAAGCTTTCTTT. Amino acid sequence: CASSPRTGSVMNTEAFF. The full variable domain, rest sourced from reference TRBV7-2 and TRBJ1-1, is GAGVSQSPSNKVTEKGKDVELRCDPISGHTALYWYRQSLGQGLEFLIYFQGNSAPDKSGLPSDRFSAERTGGSVSTLTIQRTQQEDSAVYLCASSPRTGSVMNTEAFFGQGTRLTVV.

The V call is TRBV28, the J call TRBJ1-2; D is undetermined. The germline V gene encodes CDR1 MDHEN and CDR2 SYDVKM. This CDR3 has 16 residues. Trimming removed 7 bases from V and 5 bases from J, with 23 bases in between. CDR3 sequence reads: CASTDTSTGTFYGYTF. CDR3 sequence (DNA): TGTGCCAGCACTGACACTAGCACCGGAACGTTTTATGGCTACACCTTC.

This CDR3 reads CAISESGTVLNNSPLHF. The CDR3 coding sequence is TGTGCCATCAGTGAGTCGGGCACTGTCCTAAATAATTCACCCCTCCACTTT. This chain uses TRBV10-3 with TRBJ1-6; no firm D call. The CDR3 is 17 residues long. In germline, CDR1 is ENHRY, CDR2 SYGVKD. V gave up 0 bases and J gave up 5 bases, with 14 bases separating them.

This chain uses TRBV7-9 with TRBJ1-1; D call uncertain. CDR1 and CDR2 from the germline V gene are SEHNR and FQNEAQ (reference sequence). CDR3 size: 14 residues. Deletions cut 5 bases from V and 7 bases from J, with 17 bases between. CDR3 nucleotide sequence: TGTGCCAGCAGCCTGAGAGGAGATGTGGGTGAAGCTTTCTTT. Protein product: CASSLRGDVGEAFF.